This T cell receptor (beta chain) was identified during a study of T-cell reconstitution after alpha-beta-depleted transplantation in children. This clonotype was picked up many times. The CDR3 contains 15 residues. Germline lookup yields CDR1 SEHNR and CDR2 FQNEAQ (reference sequence). V was cut by 3 bases and J by 7 bases, with 13 bases left in between. Molecular barcoding with unique molecular identifiers was used for the TCRbeta library. A single record per CDR3 protein comes from TCRdb applying MiXCR to the PCR reads. The sample yields approximately 200,000 distinct CDR3 sequences, 14% to 15% seen once.

This receptor was obtained from a human donor who donated a stem cell graft to a child with acute lymphoblastic leukemia. The chain employs TRBV7-9 and TRBJ1-6; TRBD1 might be the D (6 bases). Sequenced material: PBMCs from the stem cell graft donor, taken from the stem cell graft. The CDR3 DNA sequence: TGTGCCAGCAGCTTTGAGGGACAAGCAAATTCACCCCTCCACTTT. It translates to CASSFEGQANSPLHF.